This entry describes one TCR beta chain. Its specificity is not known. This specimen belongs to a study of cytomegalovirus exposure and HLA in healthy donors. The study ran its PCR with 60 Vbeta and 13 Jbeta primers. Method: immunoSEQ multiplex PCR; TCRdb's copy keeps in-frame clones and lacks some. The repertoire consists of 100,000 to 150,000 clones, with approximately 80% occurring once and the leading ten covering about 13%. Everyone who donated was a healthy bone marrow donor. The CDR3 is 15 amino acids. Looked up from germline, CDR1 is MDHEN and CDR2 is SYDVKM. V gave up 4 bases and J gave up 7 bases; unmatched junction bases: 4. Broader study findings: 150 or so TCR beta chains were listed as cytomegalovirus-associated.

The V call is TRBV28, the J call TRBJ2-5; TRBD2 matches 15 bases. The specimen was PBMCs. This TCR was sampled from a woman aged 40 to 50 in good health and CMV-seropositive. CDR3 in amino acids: CASSYGLAGGLTQYF. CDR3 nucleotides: TGTGCCAGCAGTTACGGACTAGCGGGAGGGTTGACCCAGTACTTC.